The 11 T cell receptor beta chains below were found in one sample sequenced in a study of early T cells in non-severe SARS-CoV-2 infection (dated by TCRdb to the early 2020s). Preparation of the library involved 5' RACE. The sequencing machine was a NextSeq 500. Starting from the raw public reads, TCRdb applied fastp trimming at Q25, assembled clones with MiXCR and retained in-frame beta chains. Each entry merges the rows of one CDR3 protein and shows their most common DNA and genes. The sample table contains some 61,000 distinct CDR3 sequences; only one count was recorded for 10% of them. Under 6% of the sample lies in the top ten. The sample consisted of whole blood. These receptor sequences come from an adult who was a healthcare worker with PCR-confirmed SARS-CoV-2 infection or an uninfected control (not recorded which).

The DNA for the CDR3 is TGTGCCGGAGACAGTGCCCTAAACTATGGCTACACCTTC. Protein sequence: CAGDSALNYGYTF. The rearrangement uses TRBV6-4 and TRBJ1-2, with D perhaps TRBD1 (5 bases). V was pared by 11 bases and J by 2 bases, with 15 bases between. Germline V gives CDR1 MRHNA, CDR2 SNTAGT. The CDR3 sequence is 13 residues long.

This clonotype turned up a few times. The CDR3 is CSVPSQGDAAQYF. Written as DNA, the CDR3 is TGCAGCGTTCCCTCCCAGGGGGACGCGGCCCAGTACTTC. This rearrangement joins TRBV29-1 to TRBJ2-5; 7 positions match TRBD1. V gave up 5 bases and J gave up 9 bases; unmatched junction bases: 12. In germline, CDR1 is SQVTM, CDR2 ANQGSEA. The CDR3 runs to 13 residues.

The J gene is TRBJ2-3, the V gene TRBV28; D unclear. Germline values: CDR1 MDHEN, CDR2 SYDVKM. The V end lost 6 bases, the J end lost 0 bases, and 7 bases lay between the germline ends. The CDR3 runs 13 residues. CDR3 residues: CASRLPSTDTQYF. CDR3 nucleotide sequence: TGTGCCAGCAGACTCCCTAGCACAGATACGCAGTATTTT. Full variable domain (rest looked up from reference TRBV28 and TRBJ2-3): DVKVTQSSRYLVKRTGEKVFLECVQDMDHENMFWYRQDPGLGLRLIYFSYDVKMKEKGDIPEGYSVSREKKERFSLILESASTNQTSMYLCASRLPSTDTQYFGPGTRLTVL.

This clonotype was seen repeatedly, ten times or more. The CDR3 reads CASSLSGTPQPQHF. The CDR3 DNA is TGTGCCAGCAGTCTATCCGGGACACCCCAGCCCCAGCATTTT. The chain couples TRBV12-3 or TRBV12-4 to TRBJ1-5; possible D gene TRBD1, 6 bases. Trimming stripped 5 bases from V and 7 bases from J, with 15 bases between. The CDR3 loop spans 14 amino acids.

This clonotype was detected ten times or more. The chain uses TRBV20-1 and TRBJ1-6; D is perhaps TRBD1 (6 bases). Germline CDR1 DFQATT, CDR2 SNEGSKA (reference sequence). The CDR3 sequence is 14 residues long. Trimming shortened V by 4 bases and J by 5 bases, and 12 bases separated the two germline ends. The CDR3: CSAKGDKDNSPLHF. CDR3 bases: TGCAGTGCTAAGGGGGACAAAGATAATTCACCCCTCCACTTT.

This clonotype showed up many times. The chain joins TRBV4-3 to TRBJ2-7, with unresolved D. Trimming removed 0 bases from V and 4 bases from J, with 7 bases in between. Germline loops: CDR1 LGHNA, CDR2 YSLEER. The CDR3 consists of 13 residues. The CDR3 reads CASSQERLYEQYF. The CDR3 DNA sequence: TGCGCCAGCAGCCAAGAAAGGTTATACGAGCAGTACTTC.

This clonotype was detected ten times or more. The chain employs TRBV6-1 and TRBJ2-7, with a possible D match to TRBD2 (7 bases). Germline values: CDR1 MNHNS, CDR2 SASEGT. The CDR3 totals 15 residues. V was shortened by 3 bases and J by 0 bases, with 12 bases between the two germline ends. The CDR3: CASSEDGGHSYEQYF. Here the CDR3 DNA reads TGTGCCAGCAGTGAGGACGGGGGGCACTCCTACGAGCAGTACTTC.

This clonotype was counted many times. This chain uses TRBV5-6 with TRBJ1-5; 10 bases align to TRBD1. This CDR3 has 14 residues. Trimming removed 2 bases from V and 11 bases from J; junction bases left unmatched: 7. The germline V gene encodes CDR1 SGHDT and CDR2 YYEEEE. CDR3 residues: CASSFGQGGRAQHF. CDR3 DNA: TGTGCCAGCAGCTTCGGACAGGGGGGACGGGCCCAGCATTTT.

V gene TRBV4-1 combines with J gene TRBJ2-7; 7 bases fit TRBD2. V lost 4 bases to trimming and J lost 0 bases; unmatched junction nucleotides: 3. Germline CDR1 reads MGHRA; CDR2 reads YSYEKL. The CDR3 loop spans 14 amino acids. The CDR3 loop reads CASSRGGASYEQYF. In nucleotides, the CDR3 is TGCGCCAGCAGCCGCGGGGGTGCCTCCTACGAGCAGTACTTC.

This clonotype was detected ten times or more. This chain uses TRBV7-8 with TRBJ2-7; 16 nucleotides line up with TRBD2. This CDR3 has 17 amino acids. The V gene's germline CDR1 is SGHVS and CDR2 FQNEAQ. The ends lost 5 bases at V and 3 bases at J; junction bases unmatched: 7. CDR3 sequence (DNA): TGTGCCAGCAGCGTAGGGACTAGCGGGAGGGCCCTCTACGAGCAGTACTTC. As protein: CASSVGTSGRALYEQYF.

V gene TRBV7-3 combines with J gene TRBJ2-3, with 11 nucleotides matching TRBD2. In germline, CDR1 is SGHTA, CDR2 FQGTGA. V lost 2 bases to trimming and J lost 11 bases; unmatched junction nucleotides: 3. This CDR3 has 13 residues. The CDR3 DNA is TGTGCCAGCAGCTTAGTTCTAGCGGGAGGGCAGTATTTT. This codes for CASSLVLAGGQYF.